The 17 T cell receptor beta chains below come from one sample, sequenced in a study of shared clonotypes between healthy human individuals. Naive CD8 cells were CD45RO-negative, positively selected for CCR7, excluding terminally differentiated effector memory CD45RA+ cells. The table came from immunoSEQ multiplex PCR; TCRdb's copy has only in-frame clones and leaves some out. The table lists roughly 2.1 million clones, 93% of them singletons. Sequencing was carried out using naive CD8+ T cells from PBMCs. The source of these receptors is a man aged 18-30 years in good health. Some clones in this sample may be carry-over from other donors' samples.

The chain combines TRBV18 with TRBJ2-5; maybe TRBD1 (6 bases). Germline V gene sequence: CDR1 KGHSH, CDR2 LQKENI. Trimming left V 0 bases short and J 0 bases short, with 8 bases between. There are 15 residues in the CDR3. Here the CDR3 reads CASSPPAGDQETQYF. DNA for the CDR3: TGTGCCAGCTCACCACCGGCAGGGGACCAAGAGACCCAGTACTTC.

V and J are TRBV11-2 and TRBJ2-7, with D perhaps TRBD1 (5 bases). Trimming took off 5 bases at V and 5 bases at J, with 10 bases between the two ends. Germline V gene lookup returns CDR1 SGHAT and CDR2 FQNNGV. CDR3 length: 12 residues. The CDR3 nucleotides are TGTGCCAGCAGCCAGGGCCGGGACGAGCAGTACTTC. Its translation: CASSQGRDEQYF.

This clone occurred once. The chain carries TRBV5-1 and TRBJ2-7, with 10 bases lining up with TRBD1. The CDR3 extends over 15 amino acids. Germline assignment: CDR1 SGHRS and CDR2 YFSETQ. Trimming removed 5 bases from V and 7 bases from J; junction bases left unmatched: 12. The CDR3, as DNA: TGCGCCAGCAGTTCAATCTTGGGACAGGGGCAGGAGCAGTACTTC. This translates into CASSSILGQGQEQYF.

This chain's CDR3 is CASSLDGSGRRGYNEQFF. The CDR3, as DNA: TGCGCCAGCAGCTTGGACGGCAGCGGGAGACGGGGCTACAATGAGCAGTTCTTC. The chain links TRBV5-1 to TRBJ2-1, with 8 bases identical to TRBD2. V gave up 0 bases and J gave up 3 bases; unmatched junction bases: 11. The CDR3 sequence is 18 residues long. CDR1 and CDR2 (germline): SGHRS, YFSETQ.

The CDR3: CASSLLAGDDTQYF. CDR3 nucleotide sequence: TGTGCCAGCAGTTTACTAGCGGGAGATGATACGCAGTATTTT. The rearrangement uses TRBV6-5 and TRBJ2-3; 11 positions agree with TRBD2. Germline assignment: CDR1 MNHEY and CDR2 SVGAGI. This CDR3 has 14 amino acids. J lost 6 bases, V lost 4 bases, and 3 bases had no gene match.

The chain links TRBV7-6 to TRBJ2-1, with D possibly matching TRBD2 (5 bases). Between the trimmed V and J ends, which lost 5 bases and 5 bases, there was a span of 22 bases. CDR3 length equals 17 residues. In germline, CDR1 is SGHVS, CDR2 FNYEAQ. CDR3 DNA sequence: TGTGCCAGCAGCCCCTTGGGTAGCGCCTGGTCCCACAATGAGCAGTTCTTC. Its protein is CASSPLGSAWSHNEQFF.

The V call is TRBV9, the J call TRBJ2-3; 13 bases align to TRBD2. Trimming cost V 4 bases and J 2 bases; bases outside gene matches: 7. Germline lookup yields CDR1 SGDLS and CDR2 YYNGEE. The CDR3 extends over 17 amino acids. Written as DNA, the CDR3 is TGTGCCAGCAGCACAGAAGGGACTAGCGGGGTCACAGATACGCAGTATTTT. Amino acid sequence: CASSTEGTSGVTDTQYF.

This clone was found once. V usage is TRBV27 and J usage is TRBJ2-7; 13 nucleotides align to TRBD2. This CDR3 spans 17 amino acids. With V trimmed by 6 bases and J by 3 bases, 11 bases remained unmatched. Per the germline V gene, CDR1 is MNHEY and CDR2 is SMNVEV (reference sequence). CDR3 nucleotide sequence: TGTGCCAGCAGCCCGGGACTAGCGGGACTAGGCCTCTACGAGCAGTACTTC. It translates to CASSPGLAGLGLYEQYF.

The V call is TRBV7-9, the J call TRBJ2-7; D is possibly TRBD1 (6 bases). Trimming took off 4 bases at V and 4 bases at J, with 20 bases between the two ends. Germline CDR1 is SEHNR and CDR2 is FQNEAQ (reference sequence). The CDR3 totals 16 residues. The CDR3 reads CASSSFLGALLYEQYF. In DNA form, the CDR3 reads TGTGCCAGCAGCTCATTCCTGGGGGCACTTCTTTACGAGCAGTACTTC.

Concerning this clone: Other DNA sequences in the same sample also yield this CDR3. The chain combines TRBV27 with TRBJ2-7; a possible D gene is TRBD1 (5 bases). The CDR3 runs 14 residues. Trimming shortened V by 1 base and J by 2 bases, and 9 bases separated the two germline ends. In germline, CDR1 is MNHEY, CDR2 SMNVEV (reference sequence). Here the CDR3 reads CASSLWAGTYEQYF. The CDR3, as DNA: TGTGCCAGCAGTTTATGGGCAGGGACCTACGAGCAGTACTTC.

This rearrangement joins TRBV28 to TRBJ2-1; 12 nucleotides agree with TRBD2. Losses at the gene ends were 2 bases for V and 3 bases for J; bases not matched to a gene: 2. Germline loops: CDR1 MDHEN, CDR2 SYDVKM. The CDR3 totals 16 residues. The CDR3 here is CASSLELAGGYNEQFF. For the CDR3, the DNA is TGTGCCAGCAGTTTAGAACTAGCGGGGGGCTACAATGAGCAGTTCTTC.

This clone was seen only once. The same CDR3 can be traced to other DNA sequences in this sample. The chain employs TRBV7-2 and TRBJ1-1; 7 bases are a match to TRBD1. V gave up 5 bases and J gave up 0 bases; unmatched junction bases: 6. This CDR3 is 15 amino acids long. Germline V gene sequence: CDR1 SGHTA, CDR2 FQGNSA. DNA for the CDR3: TGTGCCAGCAGCCCCCGACAGGGATTGAACACTGAAGCTTTCTTT. This sequence encodes CASSPRQGLNTEAFF. Variable domain in full (rest from reference TRBV7-2 and TRBJ1-1): GAGVSQSPSNKVTEKGKDVELRCDPISGHTALYWYRQSLGQGLEFLIYFQGNSAPDKSGLPSDRFSAERTGGSVSTLTIQRTQQEDSAVYLCASSPRQGLNTEAFFGQGTRLTVV.

The chain carries TRBV28 and TRBJ1-1; TRBD1 aligns across 7 bases. Germline CDR1 MDHEN, CDR2 SYDVKM. Losses at the gene ends were 9 bases for V and 3 bases for J; bases not matched to a gene: 7. CDR3 length: 13 amino acids. The CDR3 DNA reads TGTGCCAGTGGCTACAGGGGATACACTGAAGCTTTCTTT. It translates to CASGYRGYTEAFF.

The gene calls are TRBV27 and TRBJ2-7; the match to TRBD2 covers 12 bases. Germline assignment: CDR1 MNHEY and CDR2 SMNVEV (reference sequence). After removal of 4 bases from V and 6 bases from J, the junction contained 7 bases not matched to a gene. The CDR3 has 15 amino acids. CDR3: CASSSKGLAGFEQYF. The CDR3 coding sequence is TGTGCCAGCAGTTCCAAAGGACTAGCGGGATTCGAGCAGTACTTC.

The V and J genes are TRBV23-1 and TRBJ2-7; no firm D call. TRBV23-1 is reported as an ORF; its role is uncertain. The CDR3 covers 14 residues. Trimming removed 8 bases at V and 0 bases at J, with 14 bases between. The chain's CDR3 is CASVATLSSYEQYF. The CDR3 nucleotides are TGCGCCAGCGTCGCCACTCTGAGCTCCTACGAGCAGTACTTC.

The count of this clone is one. The chain couples TRBV27 to TRBJ2-5; a possible D gene is TRBD2 (6 bases). Trimming took off 6 bases at V and 4 bases at J, with 21 bases between the two ends. From germline, CDR1 is MNHEY and CDR2 SMNVEV (reference sequence). The CDR3 sequence is 16 residues long. CDR3 loop: CASSLTWRERGETQYF. CDR3 in DNA: TGTGCCAGCAGCCTGACCTGGAGGGAGAGGGGAGAGACCCAGTACTTC.

The rearrangement uses TRBV2 and TRBJ1-1; unclear D gene. Germline CDR1 SNHLY, CDR2 FYNNEI. The CDR3 is 11 residues long. The CDR3 DNA sequence: TGTGGCGTCCAAACGAGCGGTGAAGCTTTCTTT. Translating gives CGVQTSGEAFF.